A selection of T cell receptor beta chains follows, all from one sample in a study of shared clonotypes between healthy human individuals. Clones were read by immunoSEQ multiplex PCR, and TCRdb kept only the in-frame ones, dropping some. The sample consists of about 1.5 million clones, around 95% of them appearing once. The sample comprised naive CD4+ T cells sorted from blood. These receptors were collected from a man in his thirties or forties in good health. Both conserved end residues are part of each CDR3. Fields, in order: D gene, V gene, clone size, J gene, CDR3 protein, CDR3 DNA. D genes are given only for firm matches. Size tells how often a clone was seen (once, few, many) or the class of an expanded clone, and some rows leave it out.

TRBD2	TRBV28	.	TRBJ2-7	CASRGSGGRGAYEQYF	TGTGCCAGCAGAGGTTCGGGCGGGAGGGGGGCCTACGAGCAGTACTTC
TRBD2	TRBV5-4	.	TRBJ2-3	CASSAGLAGAADTQYF	TGTGCCAGCAGCGCGGGACTAGCGGGAGCTGCAGATACGCAGTATTTT
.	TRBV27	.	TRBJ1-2	CASSLYPLAAKANYGYTF	TGTGCCAGCAGTTTATATCCTTTGGCGGCTAAAGCTAACTATGGCTACACCTTC
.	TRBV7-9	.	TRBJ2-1	CAITTTSITQSYNEQFF	TGTGCCATTACGACGACGTCGATAACCCAGTCCTACAATGAGCAGTTCTTC
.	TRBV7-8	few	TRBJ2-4	CASSLGFLAKNIQYF	TGTGCCAGCAGCTTAGGTTTCCTCGCCAAAAACATTCAGTACTTC
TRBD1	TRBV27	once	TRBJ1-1	CASSLDRGRTEAFF	TGTGCCAGCAGTCTGGACAGGGGGAGGACTGAAGCTTTCTTT
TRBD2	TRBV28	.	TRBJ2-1	CASTLAGAYNEQFF	TGTGCCAGCACCCTAGCGGGAGCGTACAATGAGCAGTTCTTC
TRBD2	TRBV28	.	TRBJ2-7	CASSFPAGGNYEQYF	TGTGCCAGCAGTTTTCCGGCGGGGGGAAACTACGAGCAGTACTTC
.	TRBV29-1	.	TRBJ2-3	CSVTENTDTQYF	TGCAGCGTTACGGAGAACACAGATACGCAGTATTTT
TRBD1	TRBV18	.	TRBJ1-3	CASSQPGQGLDTIYF	TGTGCCAGCTCACAACCGGGACAGGGGTTGGACACCATATATTTT
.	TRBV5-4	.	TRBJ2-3	CASSLRETDTQYF	TGTGCCAGCAGCTTAAGAGAAACAGATACGCAGTATTTT
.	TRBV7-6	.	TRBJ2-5	CASSSRSQETQYF	TGTGCCAGCAGCTCACGGTCCCAAGAGACCCAGTACTTC
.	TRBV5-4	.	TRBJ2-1	CASSLGGEQFF	TGTGCCAGCAGCTTGGGGGGTGAGCAGTTCTTC
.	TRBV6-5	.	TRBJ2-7	CASSQPGRVEQYF	TGTGCCAGCAGTCAACCCGGTAGGGTCGAGCAGTACTTC
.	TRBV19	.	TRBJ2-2	CASKDGELFF	TGTGCCAGTAAGGACGGGGAGCTGTTTTTT
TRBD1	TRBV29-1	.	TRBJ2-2	CSVDPGQGGTGELFF	TGCAGCGTTGATCCGGGACAGGGAGGAACCGGGGAGCTGTTTTTT
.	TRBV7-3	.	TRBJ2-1	CASSSYTSSYNEQFF	TGTGCCAGCAGCAGCTACACCAGCTCCTACAATGAGCAGTTCTTC
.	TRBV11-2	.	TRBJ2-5	CASSLSAHNQETQYF	TGTGCCAGCAGCTTATCAGCGCACAACCAAGAGACCCAGTACTTC
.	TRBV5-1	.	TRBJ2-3	CASSAGLGRDTQYF	TGCGCCAGCAGCGCGGGCCTCGGTAGAGATACGCAGTATTTT
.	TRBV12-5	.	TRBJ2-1	CASGLVLGRVSYNEQFF	TGTGCTAGTGGTTTGGTACTCGGGCGGGTCTCCTACAATGAGCAGTTCTTC
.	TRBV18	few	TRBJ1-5	CASSRASNQPQHF	TGTGCCAGCTCACGGGCAAGCAATCAGCCCCAGCATTTT
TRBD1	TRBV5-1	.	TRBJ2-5	CASSLGTEETQYF	TGCGCCAGCAGCTTAGGGACAGAAGAGACCCAGTACTTC
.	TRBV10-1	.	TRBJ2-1	CASSEQISNEQFF	TGCGCCAGCTCGGAACAGATCTCCAATGAGCAGTTCTTC
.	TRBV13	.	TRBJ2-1	CASSHNVGANEQFF	TGTGCCAGCAGCCACAATGTGGGAGCCAATGAGCAGTTCTTC
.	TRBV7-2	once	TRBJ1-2	CASSLTGRTNYGYTF	TGTGCCAGCAGCTTAACCGGGAGGACTAACTATGGCTACACCTTC
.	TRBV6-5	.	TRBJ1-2	CASTPRRNYGYTF	TGTGCCAGCACCCCGCGAAGAAACTATGGCTACACCTTC
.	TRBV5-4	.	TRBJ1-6	CASSPGAQSPLHF	TGTGCCAGCAGCCCCGGGGCTCAGTCACCCCTCCACTTT
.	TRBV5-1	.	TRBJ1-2	CASSLLRGDGYTF	TGCGCCAGCAGCTTGTTGAGGGGGGATGGCTACACCTTC
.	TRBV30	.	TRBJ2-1	CAWGPDGVDEQFF	TGTGCCTGGGGACCCGACGGGGTGGATGAGCAGTTCTTC
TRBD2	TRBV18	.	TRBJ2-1	CASSPLAGVNEQFF	TGTGCCAGCTCACCTCTAGCGGGAGTGAATGAGCAGTTCTTC
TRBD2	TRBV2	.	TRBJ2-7	CASSEEVLAGGYEQYF	TGTGCCAGCAGTGAAGAGGTCTTAGCGGGAGGCTACGAGCAGTACTTC
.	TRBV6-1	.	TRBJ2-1	CASKLLRMDNEQFF	TGTGCCAGCAAACTACTACGGATGGACAATGAGCAGTTCTTC
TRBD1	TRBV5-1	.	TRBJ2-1	CASSLAGTGAGNEQFF	TGCGCCAGCAGCTTGGCTGGGACAGGGGCAGGCAATGAGCAGTTCTTC
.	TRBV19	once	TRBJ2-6	CASSYSSGANVLTF	TGTGCCAGTAGTTACTCGTCTGGGGCCAACGTCCTGACTTTC
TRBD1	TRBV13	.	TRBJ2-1	CASSLGQGAYNEQFF	TGTGCCAGCAGCTTAGGACAGGGGGCGTACAATGAGCAGTTCTTC
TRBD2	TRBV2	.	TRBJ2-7	CASSGGRAEEQYF	TGTGCCAGCAGTGGCGGGAGGGCCGAGGAGCAGTACTTC
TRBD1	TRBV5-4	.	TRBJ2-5	CASSADRAPLETQYF	TGTGCCAGCAGCGCGGACAGGGCCCCCCTAGAGACCCAGTACTTC
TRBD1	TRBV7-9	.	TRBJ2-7	CASSPGGHEQYF	TGTGCCAGCAGTCCAGGGGGCCACGAGCAGTACTTC
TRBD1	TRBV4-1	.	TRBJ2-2	CASRPDRATGELFF	TGCGCCAGCCGGCCGGACAGGGCCACCGGGGAGCTGTTTTTT
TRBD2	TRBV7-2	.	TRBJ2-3	CASSYDYSGGRDTQYF	TGTGCCAGCAGCTACGACTATAGCGGGGGCCGAGATACGCAGTATTTT
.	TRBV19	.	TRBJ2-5	CATADWGSGETQYF	TGTGCCACCGCCGACTGGGGATCGGGAGAGACCCAGTACTTC
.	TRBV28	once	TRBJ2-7	CASSRPTAEQYF	TGTGCCAGCAGCCGACCGACCGCCGAGCAGTACTTC
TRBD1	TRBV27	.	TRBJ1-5	CASSDRGVIQPQHF	TGTGCCAGCAGCGACAGGGGAGTTATTCAGCCCCAGCATTTT
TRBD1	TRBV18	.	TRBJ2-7	CASSPRTGGFPSLGYEQYF	TGTGCCAGCTCACCCCGGACAGGGGGCTTCCCCTCTCTCGGGTACGAGCAGTACTTC
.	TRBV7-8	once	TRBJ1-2	CASSLGDKNYGYTF	TGTGCCAGCAGCTTAGGGGACAAGAACTATGGCTACACCTTC
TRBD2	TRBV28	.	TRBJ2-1	CASSVTSGRPNEQFF	TGTGCCAGCAGTGTGACTAGCGGGAGACCCAATGAGCAGTTCTTC
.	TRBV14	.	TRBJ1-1	CASSQVKGGRTQNWAEAFF	TGTGCCAGCAGCCAAGTCAAGGGCGGCAGGACCCAGAATTGGGCTGAAGCTTTCTTT
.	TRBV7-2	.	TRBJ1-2	CASSFQTNYGYTF	TGTGCCAGCAGCTTCCAGACTAACTATGGCTACACCTTC
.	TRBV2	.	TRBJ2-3	CASRRGNTDTQYF	TGTGCCAGCAGGAGGGGAAACACAGATACGCAGTATTTT
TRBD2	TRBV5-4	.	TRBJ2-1	CASSISGASYNEQFF	TGTGCCAGCAGCATTAGCGGGGCCTCCTACAATGAGCAGTTCTTC
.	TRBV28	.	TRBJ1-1	CASSSPIEAFF	TGTGCCAGCAGTTCCCCGATTGAAGCTTTCTTT
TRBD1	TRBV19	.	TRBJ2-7	CASARTGIGGEQYF	TGTGCCAGTGCCCGGACAGGGATAGGTGGCGAGCAGTACTTC
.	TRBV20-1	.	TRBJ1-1	CSASSGTEAFF	TGCAGTGCTAGTTCGGGCACTGAAGCTTTCTTT